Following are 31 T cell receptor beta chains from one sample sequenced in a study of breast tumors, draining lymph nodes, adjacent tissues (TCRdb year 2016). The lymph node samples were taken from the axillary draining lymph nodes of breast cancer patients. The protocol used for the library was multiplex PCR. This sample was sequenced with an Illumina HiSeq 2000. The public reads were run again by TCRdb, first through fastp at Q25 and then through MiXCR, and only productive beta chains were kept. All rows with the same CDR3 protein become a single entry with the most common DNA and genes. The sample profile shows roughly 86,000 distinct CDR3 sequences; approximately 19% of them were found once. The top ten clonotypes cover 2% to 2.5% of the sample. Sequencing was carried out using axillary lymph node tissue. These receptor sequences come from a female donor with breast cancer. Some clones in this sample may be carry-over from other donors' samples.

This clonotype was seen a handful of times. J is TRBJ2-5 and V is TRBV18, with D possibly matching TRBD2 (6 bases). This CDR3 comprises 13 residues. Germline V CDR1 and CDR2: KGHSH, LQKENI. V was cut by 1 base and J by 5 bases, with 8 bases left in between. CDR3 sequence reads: CASSPRGVETQYF. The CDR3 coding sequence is TGTGCCAGCTCACCACGGGGGGTGGAGACCCAGTACTTC. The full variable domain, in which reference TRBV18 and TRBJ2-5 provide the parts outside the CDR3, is NAGVMQNPRHLVRRRGQEARLRCSPMKGHSHVYWYRQLPEEGLKFMVYLQKENIIDESGMPKERFSAEFPKEGPSILRIQQVVRGDSAAYFCASSPRGVETQYFGPGTRLLVL.

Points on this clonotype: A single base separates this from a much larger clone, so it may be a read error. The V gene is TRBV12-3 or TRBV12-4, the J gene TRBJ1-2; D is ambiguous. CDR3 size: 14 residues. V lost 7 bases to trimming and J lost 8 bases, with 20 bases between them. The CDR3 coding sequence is TGTGCCAGCAATCCGCACAGCACCAGATTAGGCTACACCTTC. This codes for CASNPHSTRLGYTF.

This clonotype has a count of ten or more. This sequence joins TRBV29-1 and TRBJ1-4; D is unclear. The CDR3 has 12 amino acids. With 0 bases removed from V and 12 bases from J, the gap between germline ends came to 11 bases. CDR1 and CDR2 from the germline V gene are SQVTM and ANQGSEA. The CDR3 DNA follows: TGCAGCGTTGAAGACAGGAAGAGGGAACTGTTTTTT. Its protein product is CSVEDRKRELFF.

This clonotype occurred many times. The CDR3 region has the DNA TGCAGTGCTAGTGATGGGGGACTAGCGGGGGGAGATGAAGAGACCCAGTACTTC. Translation: CSASDGGLAGGDEETQYF. V gene TRBV20-1 combines with J gene TRBJ2-5, with 15 bases that match TRBD2. Germline V lookup: CDR1 DFQATT, CDR2 SNEGSKA (reference sequence). J lost 3 bases, V lost 3 bases, and 11 bases had no gene match. The CDR3 extends over 18 amino acids.

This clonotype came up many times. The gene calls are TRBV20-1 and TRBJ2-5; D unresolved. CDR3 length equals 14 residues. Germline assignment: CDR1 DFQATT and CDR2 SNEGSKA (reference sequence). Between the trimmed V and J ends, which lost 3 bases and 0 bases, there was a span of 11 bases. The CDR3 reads CSASPSLYQETQYF. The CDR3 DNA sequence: TGCAGTGCTAGCCCCTCCCTGTACCAAGAGACCCAGTACTTC.

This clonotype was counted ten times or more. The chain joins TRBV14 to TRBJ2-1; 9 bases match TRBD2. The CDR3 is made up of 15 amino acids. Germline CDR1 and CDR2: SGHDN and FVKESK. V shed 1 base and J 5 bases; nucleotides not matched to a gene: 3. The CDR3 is CASSQGGRGHNEQFF. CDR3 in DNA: TGTGCCAGCAGCCAAGGCGGGAGGGGGCACAATGAGCAGTTCTTC.

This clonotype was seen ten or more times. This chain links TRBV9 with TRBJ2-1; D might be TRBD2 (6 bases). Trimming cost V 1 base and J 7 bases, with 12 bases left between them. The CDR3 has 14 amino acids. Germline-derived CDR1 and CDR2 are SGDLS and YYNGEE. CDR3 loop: CASSVSYRGNEQFF. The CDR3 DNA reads TGTGCCAGCAGCGTATCCTACCGGGGGAATGAGCAGTTCTTC.

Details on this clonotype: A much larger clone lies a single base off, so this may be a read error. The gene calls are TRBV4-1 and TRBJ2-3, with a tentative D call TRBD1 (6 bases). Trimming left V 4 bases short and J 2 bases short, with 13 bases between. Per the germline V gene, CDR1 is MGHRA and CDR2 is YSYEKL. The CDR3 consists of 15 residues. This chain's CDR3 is CASSRTAILTDTQYF. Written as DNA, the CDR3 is TGCGCCAGCAGCCGGACAGCCATACTCACAGATACGCAGTATTTT.

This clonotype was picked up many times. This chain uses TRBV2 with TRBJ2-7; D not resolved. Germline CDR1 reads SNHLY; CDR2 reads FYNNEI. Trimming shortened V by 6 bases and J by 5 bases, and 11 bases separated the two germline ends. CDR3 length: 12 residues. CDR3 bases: TGTGCCAGCAGCCCAACGGTCGACGAGCAGTACTTC. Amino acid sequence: CASSPTVDEQYF.

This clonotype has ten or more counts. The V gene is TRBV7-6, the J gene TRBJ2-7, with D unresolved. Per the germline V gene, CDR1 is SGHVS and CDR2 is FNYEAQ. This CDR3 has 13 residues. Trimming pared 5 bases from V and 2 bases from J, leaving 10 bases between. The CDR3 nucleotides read TGTGCCAGCAGCCCCGACCCAACCTACGAGCAGTACTTC. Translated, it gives CASSPDPTYEQYF.

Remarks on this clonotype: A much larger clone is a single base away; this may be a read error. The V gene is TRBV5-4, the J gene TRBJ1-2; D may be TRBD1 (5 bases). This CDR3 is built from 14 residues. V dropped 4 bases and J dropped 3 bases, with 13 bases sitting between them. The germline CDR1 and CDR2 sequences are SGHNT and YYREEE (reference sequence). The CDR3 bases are TGTGCCAGCAGCCCTGACGGAGGGGACTATGGCTACACCTTC. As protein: CASSPDGGDYGYTF.

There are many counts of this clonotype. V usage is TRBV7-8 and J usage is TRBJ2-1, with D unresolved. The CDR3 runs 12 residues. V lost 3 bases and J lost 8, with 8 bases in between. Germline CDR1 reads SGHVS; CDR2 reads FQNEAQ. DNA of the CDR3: TGTGCCAGCAGCTTGAGTCCGTATGAGCAGTTCTTC. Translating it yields CASSLSPYEQFF. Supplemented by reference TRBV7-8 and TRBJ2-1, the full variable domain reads GAGVSQSPRYKVAKRGQDVALRCDPISGHVSLFWYQQALGQGPEFLTYFQNEAQLDKSGLPSDRFFAERPEGSVSTLKIQRTQQEDSAVYLCASSLSPYEQFFGPGTRLTVL.

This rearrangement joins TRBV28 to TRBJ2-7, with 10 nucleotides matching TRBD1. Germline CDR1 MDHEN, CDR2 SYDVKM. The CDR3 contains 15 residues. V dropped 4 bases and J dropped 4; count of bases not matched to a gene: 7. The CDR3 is CASSSPGQGRYEQYF. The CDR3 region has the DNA TGTGCCAGCAGTTCTCCGGGACAGGGGAGGTACGAGCAGTACTTC.

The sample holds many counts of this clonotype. The DNA of the CDR3 is TGTGCCAGCAGCTTAGTCAGAACGAAAGGGGAGATTAACTATGGCTACACCTTC. Protein product: CASSLVRTKGEINYGYTF. The J gene is TRBJ1-2, the V gene TRBV11-2, with a tentative D call TRBD1 (5 bases). The germline V gene encodes CDR1 SGHAT and CDR2 FQNNGV. The CDR3 totals 18 residues. V dropped 1 base and J dropped 1 base, with 19 bases sitting between them. The full variable domain, its missing parts supplied by reference TRBV11-2 and TRBJ1-2, is EAGVAQSPRYKIIEKRQSVAFWCNPISGHATLYWYQQILGQGPKLLIQFQNNGVVDDSQLPKDRFSAERLKGVDSTLKIQPAKLEDSAVYLCASSLVRTKGEINYGYTFGSGTRLTVV.

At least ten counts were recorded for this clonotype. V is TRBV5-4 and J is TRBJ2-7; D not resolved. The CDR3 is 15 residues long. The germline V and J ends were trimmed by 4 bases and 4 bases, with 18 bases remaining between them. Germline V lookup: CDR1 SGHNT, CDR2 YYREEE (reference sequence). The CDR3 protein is CASSHGPTDHYEQYF. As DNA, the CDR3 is TGTGCCAGCAGCCACGGACCTACCGACCATTACGAGCAGTACTTC.

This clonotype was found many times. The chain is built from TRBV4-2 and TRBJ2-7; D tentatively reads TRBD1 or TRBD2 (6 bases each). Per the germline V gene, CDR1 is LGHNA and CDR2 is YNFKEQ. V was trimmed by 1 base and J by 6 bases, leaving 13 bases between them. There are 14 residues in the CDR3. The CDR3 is CASSQAGEGGEQYF. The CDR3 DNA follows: TGTGCCAGCAGCCAAGCTGGCGAGGGGGGCGAGCAGTACTTC.

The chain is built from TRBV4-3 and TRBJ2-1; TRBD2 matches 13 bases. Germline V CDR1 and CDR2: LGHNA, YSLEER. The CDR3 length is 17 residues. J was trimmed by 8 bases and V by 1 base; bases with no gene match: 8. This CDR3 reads CASSQASRTSGRDEQFF. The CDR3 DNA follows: TGCGCCAGCAGCCAAGCTTCTAGGACTAGCGGGAGAGATGAGCAGTTCTTC.

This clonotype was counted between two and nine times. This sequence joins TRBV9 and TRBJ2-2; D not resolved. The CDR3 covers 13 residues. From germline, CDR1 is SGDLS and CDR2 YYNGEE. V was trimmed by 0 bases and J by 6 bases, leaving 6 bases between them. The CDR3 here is CASSVDRAGELFF. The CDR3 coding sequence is TGTGCCAGCAGCGTAGACCGGGCCGGGGAGCTGTTTTTT.

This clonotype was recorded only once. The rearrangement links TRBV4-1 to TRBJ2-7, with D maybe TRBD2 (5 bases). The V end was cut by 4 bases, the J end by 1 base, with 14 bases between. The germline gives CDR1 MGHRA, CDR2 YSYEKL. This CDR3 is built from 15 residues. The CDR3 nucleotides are TGCGCCAGCAGCCCGAAGGCTAGCAGTTCCTACGAGCAGTACTTC. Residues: CASSPKASSSYEQYF.

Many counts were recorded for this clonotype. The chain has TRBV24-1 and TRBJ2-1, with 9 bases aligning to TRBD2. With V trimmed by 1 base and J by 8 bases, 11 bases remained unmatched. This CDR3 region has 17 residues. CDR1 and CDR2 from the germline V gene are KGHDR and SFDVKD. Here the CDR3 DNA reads TGTGCCACCAGTGATTTTGGACTAGCGTCACAGAGCCATGAGCAGTTCTTC. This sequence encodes CATSDFGLASQSHEQFF.

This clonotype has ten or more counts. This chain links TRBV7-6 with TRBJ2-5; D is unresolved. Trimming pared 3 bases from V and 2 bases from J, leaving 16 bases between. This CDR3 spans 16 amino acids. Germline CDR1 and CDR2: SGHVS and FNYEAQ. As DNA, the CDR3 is TGTGCCAGCAGCTTGGTCCTGGGCCGATCTCAAGAGACCCAGTACTTC. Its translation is CASSLVLGRSQETQYF.

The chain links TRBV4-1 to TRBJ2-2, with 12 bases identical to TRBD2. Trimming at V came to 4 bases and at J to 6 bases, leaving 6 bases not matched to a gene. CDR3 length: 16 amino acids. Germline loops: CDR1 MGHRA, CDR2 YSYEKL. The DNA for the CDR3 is TGCGCCAGCAGCCCTCCGACTAGCGGGAGCGCCGGGGAGCTGTTTTTT. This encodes CASSPPTSGSAGELFF.

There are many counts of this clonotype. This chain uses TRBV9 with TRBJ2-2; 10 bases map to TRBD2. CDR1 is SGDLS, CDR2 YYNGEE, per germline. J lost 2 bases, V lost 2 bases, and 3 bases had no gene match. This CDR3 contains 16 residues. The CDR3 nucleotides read TGTGCCAGCAGCGTGACTAGCGGGCCTAACACCGGGGAGCTGTTTTTT. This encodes CASSVTSGPNTGELFF. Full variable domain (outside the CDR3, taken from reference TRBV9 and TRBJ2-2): DSGVTQTPKHLITATGQRVTLRCSPRSGDLSVYWYQQSLDQGLQFLIQYYNGEERAKGNILERFSAQQFPDLHSELNLSSLELGDSALYFCASSVTSGPNTGELFFGEGSRLTVL.

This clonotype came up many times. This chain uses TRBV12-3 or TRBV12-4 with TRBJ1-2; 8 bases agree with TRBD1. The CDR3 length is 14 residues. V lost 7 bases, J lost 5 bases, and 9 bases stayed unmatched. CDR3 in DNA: TGTGCCAGCATCTCCGGGACAGGTGGTTATGGCTACACCTTC. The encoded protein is CASISGTGGYGYTF.

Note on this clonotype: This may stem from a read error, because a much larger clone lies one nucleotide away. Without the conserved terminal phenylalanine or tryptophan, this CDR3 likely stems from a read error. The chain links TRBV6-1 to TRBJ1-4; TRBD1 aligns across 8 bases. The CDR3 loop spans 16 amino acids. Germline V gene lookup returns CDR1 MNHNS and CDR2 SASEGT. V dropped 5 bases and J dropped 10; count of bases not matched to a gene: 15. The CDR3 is CASSPPMDRVVGKLFS. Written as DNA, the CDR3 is TGTGCCAGCAGTCCTCCGATGGACAGGGTTGTCGGAAAACTGTTTTCT.

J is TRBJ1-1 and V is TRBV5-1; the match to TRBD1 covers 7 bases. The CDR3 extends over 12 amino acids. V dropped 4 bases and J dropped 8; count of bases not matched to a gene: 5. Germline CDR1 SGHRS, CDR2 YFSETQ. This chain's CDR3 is CASSPEGQEAFF. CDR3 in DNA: TGCGCCAGCAGCCCAGAGGGACAGGAAGCTTTCTTT. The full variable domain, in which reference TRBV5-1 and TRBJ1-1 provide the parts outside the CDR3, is KAGVTQTPRYLIKTRGQQVTLSCSPISGHRSVSWYQQTPGQGLQFLFEYFSETQRNKGNFPGRFSGRQFSNSRSEMNVSTLELGDSALYLCASSPEGQEAFFGQGTRLTVV.

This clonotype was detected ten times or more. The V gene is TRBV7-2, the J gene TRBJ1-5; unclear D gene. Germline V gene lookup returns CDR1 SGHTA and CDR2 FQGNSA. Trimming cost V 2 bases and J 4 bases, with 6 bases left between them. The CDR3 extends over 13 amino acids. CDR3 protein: CASSLFVNQPQHF. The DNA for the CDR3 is TGTGCCAGCAGCTTATTCGTAAATCAGCCCCAGCATTTT.

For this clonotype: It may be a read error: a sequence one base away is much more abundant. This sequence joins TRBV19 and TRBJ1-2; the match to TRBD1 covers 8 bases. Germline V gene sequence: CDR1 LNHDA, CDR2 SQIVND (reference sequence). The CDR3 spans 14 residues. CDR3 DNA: TGTGCCTGTAGTTCGGGACAGGAGGCGGGTGGCTACACCTTC. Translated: CACSSGQEAGGYTF.

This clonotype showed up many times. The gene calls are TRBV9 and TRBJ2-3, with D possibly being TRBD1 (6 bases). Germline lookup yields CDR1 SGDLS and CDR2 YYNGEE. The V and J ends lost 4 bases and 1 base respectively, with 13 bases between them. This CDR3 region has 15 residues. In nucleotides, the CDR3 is TGTGCCAGCAGCCAAGAGGACAGACGCACAGATACGCAGTATTTT. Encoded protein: CASSQEDRRTDTQYF.

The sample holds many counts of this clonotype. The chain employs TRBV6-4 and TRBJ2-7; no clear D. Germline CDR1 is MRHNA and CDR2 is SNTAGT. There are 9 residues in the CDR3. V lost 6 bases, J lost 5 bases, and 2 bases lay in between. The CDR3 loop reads CASRHEQYF. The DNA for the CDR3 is TGTGCCAGCAGGCACGAGCAGTACTTC.

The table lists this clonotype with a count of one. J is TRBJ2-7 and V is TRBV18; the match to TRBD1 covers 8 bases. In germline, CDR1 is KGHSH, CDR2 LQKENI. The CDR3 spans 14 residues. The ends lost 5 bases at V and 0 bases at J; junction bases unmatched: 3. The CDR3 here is CASSSGGFSYEQYF. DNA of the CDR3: TGTGCCAGCTCATCAGGGGGCTTCTCCTACGAGCAGTACTTC.